This T cell receptor (beta chain) was captured in a study of blood T cell repertoires in COVID-19. Background on the study: T cells, B-cell-depleted T cells, or PBMCs supplied cDNA or gDNA.

Participant age was about 18 to 100 years, and participants resided in about two dozen US areas. This table comes from immunoSEQ multiplex PCR, and its TCRdb copy is limited to in-frame clones, with some not included. This table has 150,000 to 250,000 clones, 80% to 85% appearing once. The CDR3 has 19 amino acids. The V gene's germline CDR1 is SEHNR and CDR2 FQNEAQ (reference sequence). V trimming: 1 base; J trimming: 11 bases; junction bases outside the gene matches: 23. This TCR derives from a man aged 40-49 years who had recovered from COVID-19. Sequencing input: PBMCs or T cells enriched from blood (not recorded which). This chain links TRBV7-9 with TRBJ1-1, with 9 bases aligning to TRBD1. In DNA, the CDR3 is TGTGCCAGCAGCTTAGTGGATATGAGGGGACAGGGCAGGCTAAAGTTGGCTTTCTTT. Residues: CASSLVDMRGQGRLKLAFF.